Below, 9 T cell receptor beta chains from the same sample are listed, as sequenced in a study of blood T cell repertoires in COVID-19 (dated by TCRdb to 2020 to 2022). Library preparation was by the immunoSEQ multiplex PCR assay. The source is immuneACCESS, and TCRdb retained only in-frame sequences with V and J called. Part of the clones is not carried over; for the studies checked, unresolved V genes explain less than half of this, and the remainder is unexplained. Counted in this sample were fewer than 250,000 clones; 86% of them appeared once. The top ten clonotypes cover under 2% of the sample. Sequencing used peripheral blood. Receptors were obtained from a woman in her sixties who had recovered from COVID-19.

The chain has TRBV11-2 and TRBJ2-5; 9 bases match TRBD2. The CDR3 contains 16 residues. Germline loops: CDR1 SGHAT, CDR2 FQNNGV. The V and J ends lost 5 bases and 5 bases, in that order; junction bases with no gene match: 12. The CDR3 here is CASSVSGAGGGETQYF. The CDR3 nucleotides read TGTGCCAGCAGCGTAAGCGGGGCGGGGGGGGGCGAGACCCAGTACTTC.

V usage is TRBV9 and J usage is TRBJ2-7; 13 bases match TRBD2. In germline, CDR1 is SGDLS, CDR2 YYNGEE. The CDR3 loop spans 14 amino acids. The V gene end was trimmed by 4 bases and the J gene end by 5 bases; junction bases not matched to a gene: 3. This chain's CDR3 is CASSFGLAGDEQYF. In DNA form, the CDR3 reads TGTGCCAGCAGCTTCGGACTAGCGGGGGACGAGCAGTACTTC.

The rearrangement uses TRBV28 and TRBJ1-6; D is uncertain. Germline lookup yields CDR1 MDHEN and CDR2 SYDVKM. Trimming removed 3 bases from V and 8 bases from J, with 11 bases in between. The length of the CDR3 is 14 residues. CDR3 protein: CASSFSGRDSPLHF. DNA for the CDR3: TGTGCCAGCAGTTTCTCGGGGAGGGATTCACCCCTCCACTTT.

V and J are TRBV9 and TRBJ2-3, with 14 bases that match TRBD2. This CDR3 contains 15 residues. The J segment lost 7 bases and the V segment lost 0 bases, leaving 1 base of the junction unmatched. Germline V gene sequence: CDR1 SGDLS, CDR2 YYNGEE. The CDR3, as DNA: TGTGCCAGCAGCGTAGGGACTAGCGGGGGGAATACGCAGTATTTT. Its translation: CASSVGTSGGNTQYF.

This clone has just a few counts. The CDR3 protein is CASAGLAATDTQYF. The DNA for the CDR3 is TGTGCCAGCGCGGGACTAGCGGCGACAGATACGCAGTATTTT. The V gene is TRBV19, the J gene TRBJ2-3; 11 nucleotides align to TRBD2. The CDR3 sequence is 14 residues long. Losses at the gene ends were 9 bases for V and 3 bases for J; bases not matched to a gene: 5. Germline CDR1 reads LNHDA; CDR2 reads SQIVND (reference sequence).

The sample holds one count of this clone. V usage is TRBV28 and J usage is TRBJ1-5; D perhaps matches TRBD1 (6 bases). CDR3 length: 14 residues. Germline CDR1 and CDR2: MDHEN and SYDVKM. V was cut by 6 bases and J by 4 bases, with 13 bases left in between. CDR3 DNA: TGTGCCAGCAGATCATCCACAGGGAATCAGCCCCAGCATTTT. This translates into CASRSSTGNQPQHF.

This chain connects TRBV5-1 to TRBJ1-4, with D maybe TRBD1 (6 bases). V lost 2 bases and J 4 bases, leaving 12 bases between the germline ends. Germline CDR1 reads SGHRS; CDR2 reads YFSETQ. The CDR3 is 15 amino acids. The CDR3 DNA reads TGCGCCAGCAGCTTCACAGGGCTATATAATGAAAAACTGTTTTTT. It translates to CASSFTGLYNEKLFF.

The chain is built from TRBV6-2 or TRBV6-3 and TRBJ2-1, with 7 bases fitting TRBD2. CDR3 size: 14 residues. Germline V CDR1 and CDR2: MNHEY, SVGEGT. V was clipped by 0 bases and J by 7 bases; unmatched bases: 3. The CDR3 loop reads CASSYSGGVNEQFF. The CDR3 nucleotides read TGTGCCAGCAGTTACTCGGGGGGGGTGAATGAGCAGTTCTTC.

This chain connects TRBV7-2 to TRBJ1-5; D may be TRBD1 (6 bases). Trimming took off 4 bases at V and 10 bases at J, with 17 bases between the two ends. The CDR3 extends over 14 amino acids. CDR1 is SGHTA and CDR2 is FQGNSA in the germline V gene. The CDR3 loop is CASSSPGQPGPQHF. The CDR3, as DNA: TGTGCCAGCAGCTCGCCCGGACAGCCCGGTCCCCAGCATTTT.